Shown below are 28 T cell receptor beta chains from a single sample sequenced in a study of OX40 agonist ivuxolimab in advanced cancers. Sequencing used immunoSEQ multiplex PCR; TCRdb keeps in-frame clones, though not all of them. In the table there are some 100,000 clones, roughly 90% of which are singletons. This material consisted of CD4+ or CD8+ T cells sorted from blood, taken in a trial of the OX40 agonist ivuxolimab. These TCRs come from an adult with an advanced solid tumor such as melanoma, head and neck, liver or kidney cancer.

This clone occurred once. V gene TRBV14 combines with J gene TRBJ2-1, with D perhaps TRBD2 (6 bases). From germline, CDR1 is SGHDN and CDR2 FVKESK. Trimming stripped 0 bases from V and 6 bases from J, with 21 bases between. The CDR3 sequence is 18 residues long. The CDR3: CASSQDRDWGTGANEQFF. The CDR3 nucleotides are TGTGCCAGCAGCCAAGATAGGGACTGGGGGACGGGTGCCAATGAGCAGTTCTTC.

This clone has just a few counts. The chain is built from TRBV19 and TRBJ2-7; D unclear. The CDR3 extends over 13 amino acids. Deletions cut 3 bases from V and 5 bases from J, with 11 bases between. Looked up from germline, CDR1 is LNHDA and CDR2 is SQIVND (reference sequence). Here the CDR3 DNA reads TGTGCCAGTAGTATGGGCCAGTTCGACGAGCAGTACTTC. Translating gives CASSMGQFDEQYF.

V is TRBV19 and J is TRBJ1-4, with D hard to call. Germline CDR1 LNHDA, CDR2 SQIVND (reference sequence). With 1 base removed from V and 1 base from J, the gap between germline ends came to 7 bases. The CDR3 loop spans 15 amino acids. The CDR3 nucleotides read TGTGCCAGTAGTATAGGAGGGTTAACTAATGAAAAACTGTTTTTT. This sequence encodes CASSIGGLTNEKLFF.

The chain is built from TRBV6-1 and TRBJ1-4; D is unresolved. Germline V gives CDR1 MNHNS, CDR2 SASEGT. The CDR3 length is 17 residues. Trimming removed 2 bases at V and 5 bases at J, with 18 bases between. In DNA, the CDR3 is TGTGCCAGCAGTGAATCTAGTCTTTCCCTACTCAATGAAAAACTGTTTTTT. This translates into CASSESSLSLLNEKLFF.

This chain links TRBV25-1 with TRBJ1-2; D may be TRBD1 (5 bases). V was pared by 6 bases and J by 4 bases, with 15 bases between. Germline V CDR1 and CDR2: MGHDK, SYGVNS. The CDR3 length is 14 residues. The CDR3 sequence: CASRSPGPSYGYTF. The CDR3 DNA reads as TGTGCCAGCAGATCACCGGGACCGAGCTATGGCTACACCTTC.

The chain has TRBV10-3 and TRBJ1-2; no clear D. In germline, CDR1 is ENHRY, CDR2 SYGVKD. The length of the CDR3 is 13 residues. Trimming took 7 bases from V and 4 from J, leaving 13 bases between them. CDR3 in amino acids: CAIMAGVGYGYTF. CDR3 nucleotides: TGTGCCATCATGGCAGGCGTCGGCTATGGCTACACCTTC.

V is TRBV6-5 and J is TRBJ1-4; TRBD1 might be the D (5 bases). Trimming removed 6 bases at V and 2 bases at J, with 10 bases between. CDR3 length: 14 residues. Looked up from germline, CDR1 is MNHEY and CDR2 is SVGAGI. As DNA, the CDR3 is TGTGCCAGCAGCCGGGGGTGGACTAATGAAAAACTGTTTTTT. It translates to CASSRGWTNEKLFF.

There are a few counts of this clone. The V gene is TRBV7-9, the J gene TRBJ2-1, with a possible D match to TRBD1 (6 bases). This CDR3 is built from 15 residues. Germline CDR1 reads SEHNR; CDR2 reads FQNEAQ (reference sequence). Trimming took off 5 bases at V and 0 bases at J, with 11 bases between the two ends. The CDR3 loop reads CASSGGGYSYNEQFF. In DNA form, the CDR3 reads TGTGCCAGCAGCGGGGGCGGATACTCCTACAATGAGCAGTTCTTC.

As DNA, the CDR3 is TGTGCCAGTAGGCGGGACGTAAGCTCCTACGAGCAGTACTTC. This encodes CASRRDVSSYEQYF. The chain employs TRBV19 and TRBJ2-7; weak D call: TRBD2 (6 bases). The CDR3 contains 14 residues. Trimming took 6 bases from V and 0 from J, leaving 12 bases between them. Germline V gives CDR1 LNHDA, CDR2 SQIVND (reference sequence).

The chain carries TRBV5-1 and TRBJ2-5, with D tentatively TRBD1 (5 bases). The V end lost 0 bases, the J end lost 2 bases, and 14 bases lay between the germline ends. Germline V gene sequence: CDR1 SGHRS, CDR2 YFSETQ. This CDR3 comprises 16 residues. The DNA of the CDR3 is TGCGCCAGCAGCTTGGCCGAAGGGGTTGGGCAAGAGACCCAGTACTTC. Residues: CASSLAEGVGQETQYF.

The chain recombines TRBV6-5 with TRBJ2-7; D call uncertain. This CDR3 is 15 amino acids long. Germline V gene lookup returns CDR1 MNHEY and CDR2 SVGAGI. Trimming stripped 6 bases from V and 0 bases from J, with 15 bases between. The CDR3 here is CASSPTLVGSYEQYF. The CDR3 DNA reads as TGTGCCAGCAGCCCTACTCTCGTGGGCTCCTACGAGCAGTACTTC.

The chain combines TRBV5-1 with TRBJ2-3; a possible D gene is TRBD2 (5 bases). Germline CDR1 SGHRS, CDR2 YFSETQ. V lost 4 bases and J lost 2, with 14 bases in between. The CDR3 consists of 15 residues. Here the CDR3 DNA reads TGCGCCAGCAGCCCCGGAGGTGGTTACACAGATACGCAGTATTTT. It codes for CASSPGGGYTDTQYF.

This clone was seen only once. The chain links TRBV18 to TRBJ1-2, with TRBD1 as a possible D gene (5 bases). The V gene's germline CDR1 is KGHSH and CDR2 LQKENI. V gave up 3 bases and J gave up 8 bases, with 25 bases separating them. This CDR3 spans 17 amino acids. Here the CDR3 reads CASSPLRGGQPSGGYTF. The CDR3 DNA follows: TGTGCCAGCTCACCCCTACGGGGCGGTCAGCCTTCGGGAGGCTACACCTTC.

This clone has a single count. The chain links TRBV6-6 to TRBJ1-5; D gene uncertain. This CDR3 contains 13 residues. Trimming stripped 7 bases from V and 3 bases from J, with 10 bases between. Looked up from germline, CDR1 is MNHNY and CDR2 is SVGAGI (reference sequence). CDR3 sequence (DNA): TGTGCCAGCACCCCTAAGCACAATCAGCCCCAGCATTTT. Encoded protein: CASTPKHNQPQHF.

This clone was found once. The chain is built from TRBV18 and TRBJ1-1, with D possibly TRBD1 on 6 matching bases. V gave up 2 bases and J gave up 1 base, with 11 bases separating them. The germline gives CDR1 KGHSH, CDR2 LQKENI. CDR3 size: 15 residues. The CDR3 is CASSPTKQGNTEAFF. The CDR3 DNA reads TGTGCCAGCTCACCAACAAAACAGGGGAACACTGAAGCTTTCTTT.

The chain combines TRBV27 with TRBJ1-4; tentative D call: TRBD1 (5 bases). The CDR3 covers 14 residues. V was cut by 1 base and J by 5 bases, with 8 bases left in between. CDR1 MNHEY and CDR2 SMNVEV come from the germline V gene (reference sequence). In DNA form, the CDR3 reads TGTGCCAGCAGTTTATTTACAGGAAATGAAAAACTGTTTTTT. As protein: CASSLFTGNEKLFF.

The V gene is TRBV9, the J gene TRBJ2-7; D gene uncertain. Per the germline V gene, CDR1 is SGDLS and CDR2 is YYNGEE. The CDR3 length is 14 residues. V lost 0 bases and J 0 bases, leaving 7 bases between the germline ends. The CDR3 region has the DNA TGTGCCAGCAGCGTAGCAGGAGCCTCCTACGAGCAGTACTTC. This sequence encodes CASSVAGASYEQYF. The full variable domain, its missing parts supplied by reference TRBV9 and TRBJ2-7, is DSGVTQTPKHLITATGQRVTLRCSPRSGDLSVYWYQQSLDQGLQFLIQYYNGEERAKGNILERFSAQQFPDLHSELNLSSLELGDSALYFCASSVAGASYEQYFGPGTRLTVT.

This chain links TRBV9 with TRBJ1-2; D gene uncertain. Germline V lookup: CDR1 SGDLS, CDR2 YYNGEE. The ends were cut back, 4 bases at V and 2 bases at J, with 12 bases in the middle. The CDR3 loop spans 14 amino acids. The CDR3 nucleotides read TGTGCCAGCAGCAGACTACAGAAAAACTATGGCTACACCTTC. Translating gives CASSRLQKNYGYTF. Using reference TRBV9 and TRBJ1-2 for the parts outside the CDR3, the full variable domain is DSGVTQTPKHLITATGQRVTLRCSPRSGDLSVYWYQQSLDQGLQFLIQYYNGEERAKGNILERFSAQQFPDLHSELNLSSLELGDSALYFCASSRLQKNYGYTFGSGTRLTVV.

This rearrangement joins TRBV2 to TRBJ2-3; 9 bases fit TRBD2. Trimming cost V 0 bases and J 5 bases; bases outside gene matches: 3. The CDR3 is 15 residues long. Germline CDR1 and CDR2: SNHLY and FYNNEI. The CDR3 DNA follows: TGTGCCAGCAGTGAAGCGCTAGCGGGGCGAGATACGCAGTATTTT. Translation: CASSEALAGRDTQYF. Variable domain in full (rest from reference TRBV2 and TRBJ2-3): EPEVTQTPSHQVTQMGQEVILRCVPISNHLYFYWYRQILGQKVEFLVSFYNNEISEKSEIFDDQFSVERPDGSNFTLKIRSTKLEDSAMYFCASSEALAGRDTQYFGPGTRLTVL.

This rearrangement joins TRBV5-1 to TRBJ1-1; no clear D. This CDR3 is built from 13 residues. V lost 7 bases and J 0 bases, leaving 10 bases between the germline ends. CDR1 is SGHRS, CDR2 YFSETQ, per germline. The CDR3, as DNA: TGCGCCAGCCGATTCCAGTTGAACACTGAAGCTTTCTTT. Translation: CASRFQLNTEAFF.

The rearrangement uses TRBV28 and TRBJ2-6; D is possibly TRBD2 (6 bases). Per germline, CDR1 MDHEN and CDR2 SYDVKM. V was trimmed by 2 bases and J by 4 bases, leaving 9 bases between them. CDR3 length equals 15 residues. CDR3 bases: TGTGCCAGCAGTTTAAGGGCGGGAGGGGCCAACGTCCTGACTTTC. It codes for CASSLRAGGANVLTF.

The V and J genes are TRBV27 and TRBJ2-7, with TRBD2 matching 8 bases. The CDR3 runs 15 residues. Germline V gene lookup returns CDR1 MNHEY and CDR2 SMNVEV (reference sequence). V was clipped by 4 bases and J by 1 base; unmatched bases: 6. This chain's CDR3 is CASSSLGLASYEQYF. The CDR3 DNA reads TGTGCCAGCAGTTCTTTAGGACTAGCTTCCTACGAGCAGTACTTC.

The rearrangement uses TRBV28 and TRBJ2-5; 8 bases fit TRBD2. Germline assignment: CDR1 MDHEN and CDR2 SYDVKM. The CDR3 is made up of 18 amino acids. The ends lost 3 bases at V and 2 bases at J; junction bases unmatched: 14. For the CDR3, the DNA is TGTGCCAGCAGTTTCCTGAGGGGTGCTAGCGGGCAACAAGAGACCCAGTACTTC. Protein product: CASSFLRGASGQQETQYF.

The V and J genes are TRBV5-1 and TRBJ2-4; D is possibly TRBD1 (6 bases). The CDR3 has 18 amino acids. V shed 3 bases and J shed 0 bases, with 19 bases lying between them. Germline lookup yields CDR1 SGHRS and CDR2 YFSETQ. CDR3 sequence reads: CASSSGTPSTLAKNIQYF. CDR3 DNA: TGCGCCAGCAGCTCCGGGACACCTTCTACACTAGCCAAAAACATTCAGTACTTC.

The chain employs TRBV5-8 and TRBJ2-5; D remains unclear. The germline CDR1 and CDR2 sequences are SGHTS and YDEGEE. V lost 5 bases to trimming and J lost 9 bases, with 11 bases between them. The length of the CDR3 is 11 residues. The chain's CDR3 is CASRLGWAQYF. The CDR3 DNA reads TGTGCCAGCAGACTCGGGTGGGCCCAGTACTTC.

V usage is TRBV6-5 and J usage is TRBJ2-7, with 7 bases matching TRBD1. The V gene end was trimmed by 7 bases and the J gene end by 2 bases; junction bases not matched to a gene: 8. Germline lookup yields CDR1 MNHEY and CDR2 SVGAGI. This CDR3 comprises 14 residues. The CDR3 nucleotides are TGTGCCAGCAAACCCGGGACAGTTACCTACGAGCAGTACTTC. As protein: CASKPGTVTYEQYF.

The chain recombines TRBV5-1 with TRBJ1-1; D gene ambiguous. The CDR3 contains 12 residues. The V end was cut by 4 bases, the J end by 6 bases, with 10 bases between. CDR1 and CDR2 (germline): SGHRS, YFSETQ. CDR3 region: CASSVHGPEAFF. CDR3 sequence (DNA): TGCGCCAGCAGCGTGCACGGGCCTGAAGCTTTCTTT.

The genes are TRBV6-5 and TRBJ2-1; a weak D match, TRBD2 (6 bases). The CDR3 runs 14 residues. Germline V CDR1 and CDR2: MNHEY, SVGAGI. With 5 bases removed from V and 6 bases from J, the gap between germline ends came to 14 bases. Written as DNA, the CDR3 is TGTGCCAGCAGTCAACGGACTATGGCCAATGAGCAGTTCTTC. Its translation: CASSQRTMANEQFF.